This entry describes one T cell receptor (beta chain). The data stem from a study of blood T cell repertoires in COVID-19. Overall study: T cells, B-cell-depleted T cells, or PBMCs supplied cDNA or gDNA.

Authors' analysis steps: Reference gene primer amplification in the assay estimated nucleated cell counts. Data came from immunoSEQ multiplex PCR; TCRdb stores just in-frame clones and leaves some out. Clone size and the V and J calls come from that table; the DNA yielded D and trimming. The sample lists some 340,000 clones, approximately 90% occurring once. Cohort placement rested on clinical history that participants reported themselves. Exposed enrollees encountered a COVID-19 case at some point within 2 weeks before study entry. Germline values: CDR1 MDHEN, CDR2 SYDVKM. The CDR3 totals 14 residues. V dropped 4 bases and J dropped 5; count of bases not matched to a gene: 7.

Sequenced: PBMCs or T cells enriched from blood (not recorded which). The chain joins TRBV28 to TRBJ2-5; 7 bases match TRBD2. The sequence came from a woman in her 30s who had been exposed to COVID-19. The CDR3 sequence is CASSWRGIYETQYF. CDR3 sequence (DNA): TGTGCCAGCAGTTGGCGGGGGATATATGAGACCCAGTACTTC. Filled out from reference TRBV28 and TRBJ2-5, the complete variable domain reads DVKVTQSSRYLVKRTGEKVFLECVQDMDHENMFWYRQDPGLGLRLIYFSYDVKMKEKGDIPEGYSVSREKKERFSLILESASTNQTSMYLCASSWRGIYETQYFGPGTRLLVL.